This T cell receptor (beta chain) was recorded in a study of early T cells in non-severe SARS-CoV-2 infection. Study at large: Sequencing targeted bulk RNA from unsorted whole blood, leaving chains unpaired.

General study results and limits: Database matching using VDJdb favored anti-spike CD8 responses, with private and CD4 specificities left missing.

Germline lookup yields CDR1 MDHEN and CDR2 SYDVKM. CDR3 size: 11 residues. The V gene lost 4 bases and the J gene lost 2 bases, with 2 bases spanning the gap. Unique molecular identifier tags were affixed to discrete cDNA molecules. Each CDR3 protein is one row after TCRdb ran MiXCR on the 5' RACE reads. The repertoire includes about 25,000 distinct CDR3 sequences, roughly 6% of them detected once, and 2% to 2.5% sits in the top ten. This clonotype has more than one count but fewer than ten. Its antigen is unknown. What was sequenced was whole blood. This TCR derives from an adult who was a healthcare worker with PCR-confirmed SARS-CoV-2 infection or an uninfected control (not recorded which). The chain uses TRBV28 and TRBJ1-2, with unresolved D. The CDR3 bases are TGTGCCAGCAGTTCCAACTATGGCTACACCTTC. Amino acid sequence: CASSSNYGYTF.